The rows below give T cell receptor beta chains drawn from one sample of a study of blood T cell repertoires in COVID-19. Produced via immunoSEQ multiplex PCR; TCRdb's table is partial and in-frame only. The table has around 150,000 clones, around four fifths seen once; the top ten hold 13%. What was sequenced was PBMCs or T cells enriched from blood (not recorded which). The receptors were sampled from a woman aged 60 to 75 who had recovered from COVID-19. The CDR3 runs from the conserved cysteine through the conserved F or W. The order of the fields is clone size, D gene, J gene, V gene, CDR3 DNA, CDR3 protein. D genes are given only for firm matches. The listing skips clone size in some rows; elsewhere it reads once, few, many or a size class.

>once|-|TRBJ2-7|TRBV28
TGTGCCAGCAGTTTTCCCCACCGACAGGACTACGAGCAGTACTTC
CASSFPHRQDYEQYF
>-|TRBD1|TRBJ1-1|TRBV18
TGTGCCAGCTCACCACCGGTTTCCGCCAGGGGGAAAATGTACACTGAAGCTTTCTTT
CASSPPVSARGKMYTEAFF
>few|-|TRBJ1-3|TRBV2
TGTGCCAGCAGTTCCCGGACAGCAGGGTTCGGAAACACCATATATTTT
CASSSRTAGFGNTIYF
>-|-|TRBJ1-4|TRBV7-9
TGTGCCAGCAGCACGAGCGAGGAAAAACTGTTTTTT
CASSTSEEKLFF
>few|-|TRBJ2-1|TRBV11-2
TGTGCCAGCAGCTCCCCGGGACTGGGCTACAATGAGCAGTTCTTC
CASSSPGLGYNEQFF
>few|-|TRBJ2-5|TRBV3-1/TRBV3-2
TGTGCCAGCAGCCAAGGGTCGGGACCCAGGGGGACCCAGTACTTC
CASSQGSGPRGTQYF
>-|TRBD1|TRBJ1-2|TRBV12-3/TRBV12-4
TGTGCCAGCAACCGACAGGGGGATGGCTACACCTTC
CASNRQGDGYTF
>-|TRBD1|TRBJ1-4|TRBV19
TGTGCCAGTACCCGCGGGACAGCTAATGAAAAACTGTTTTTT
CASTRGTANEKLFF
>once|-|TRBJ2-7|TRBV28
TGTGCCAGCGCCAGGGCCTACTACGAGCAGTACTTC
CASARAYYEQYF
>-|-|TRBJ1-2|TRBV12-3/TRBV12-4
TGTGCCAGCAGTCGGCGACAGAATGGCTACACCTTC
CASSRRQNGYTF
>-|TRBD2|TRBJ2-7|TRBV18
TGTGCCAGCTCACGGACCGGGACTAGCGGAGCGAGCTCCTACGAGCAGTACTTC
CASSRTGTSGASSYEQYF
>-|TRBD1|TRBJ1-4|TRBV7-9
TGTGCCAGCAGCTCGTGGACAGGGAAGAATGAAAAACTGTTTTTT
CASSSWTGKNEKLFF
>-|TRBD1|TRBJ1-4|TRBV11-2
TGTGCCAGCAGCTTAACCGGACAGGCAGTTGCAACTAATGAAAAACTGTTTTTT
CASSLTGQAVATNEKLFF
>-|TRBD1|TRBJ1-4|TRBV5-1
TGCGCCAGCAGCCCGGGGACAGGAGGTAATGAAAAACTGTTTTTT
CASSPGTGGNEKLFF
>-|TRBD1|TRBJ1-5|TRBV24-1
TGTGCCACCAGTGGGGGCCACACGGACAGGGGGCTAAGCCAGCCCCAGCATTTT
CATSGGHTDRGLSQPQHF
>-|-|TRBJ1-4|TRBV5-1
TGCGCCAGCAGCCCAGGCTATAGGCCGGAAAAACTGTTTTTT
CASSPGYRPEKLFF